Below are 30 T cell receptor beta chains sequenced from a single sample in a study of blood T cell repertoires in COVID-19. Profiling relied on immunoSEQ multiplex PCR, and the TCRdb table lists in-frame clones only, not all of them. The sample shows hundreds of thousands of clones, approximately 85% of them seen only once. The specimen sequenced was PBMCs or T cells enriched from blood (not recorded which). The receptors derive from a woman under 40 who had recovered from COVID-19.

This sequence joins TRBV19 and TRBJ2-1, with TRBD2 matching 10 bases. The CDR3 contains 14 residues. Germline V gene sequence: CDR1 LNHDA, CDR2 SQIVND (reference sequence). J was trimmed by 6 bases and V by 7 bases; bases with no gene match: 6. For the CDR3, the DNA is TGTGCCAGTAACCTGGGACTAGCGCTCAATGAGCAGTTCTTC. This codes for CASNLGLALNEQFF.

The chain uses TRBV5-1 and TRBJ2-5; possible D gene TRBD2, 7 bases. The CDR3 totals 15 residues. Germline values: CDR1 SGHRS, CDR2 YFSETQ. V was shortened by 3 bases and J by 1 base, with 13 bases between the two germline ends. As DNA, the CDR3 is TGCGCCAGCAGCTGGGCGGGGGCCTTCCAAGAGACCCAGTACTTC. Amino acids: CASSWAGAFQETQYF.

The chain uses TRBV7-2 and TRBJ1-6; 9 bases are a match to TRBD1. Germline V gene data show CDR1 as SGHTA and CDR2 as FQGNSA. This CDR3 has 17 amino acids. Losses at the gene ends were 2 bases for V and 6 bases for J; bases not matched to a gene: 8. The DNA of the CDR3 is TGTGCCAGCAGCTTAAGGTGGGGGGGACAGGGTAATTCACCCCTCCACTTT. It translates to CASSLRWGGQGNSPLHF.

This sequence joins TRBV10-1 and TRBJ2-5; 10 bases fit TRBD1. Trimming removed 5 bases from V and 9 bases from J; junction bases left unmatched: 9. CDR1 and CDR2 from the germline V gene are WNHNN and SYGVQD (reference sequence). The CDR3 spans 14 residues. The CDR3: CASSKGQGSGAQYF. The CDR3 nucleotides read TGCGCCAGCAGTAAGGGACAGGGGAGTGGGGCCCAGTACTTC.

This clone has just a few counts. This chain links TRBV3-1 (or the pseudogene TRBV3-2) with TRBJ1-6, with TRBD1 identical over 7 bases. V lost 6 bases, J lost 0 bases, and 20 bases stayed unmatched. The CDR3 is 21 residues long. Germline V gene data show CDR1 as LGHDT and CDR2 as YNNKEL (reference sequence). This CDR3 is CASRQEIRQGNLSSYNSPLHF. The CDR3 DNA reads TGTGCCAGCAGACAGGAAATCCGACAGGGAAACCTGAGCTCCTATAATTCACCCCTCCACTTT.

The CDR3 spells CASSSKGSFPSGVGGYTF. The CDR3 DNA is TGTGCCAGCAGTTCCAAAGGAAGCTTCCCTTCAGGGGTAGGTGGCTACACCTTC. The V and J genes are TRBV27 and TRBJ1-2, with a tentative D call TRBD1 (6 bases). V was trimmed by 4 bases and J by 7 bases, leaving 28 bases between them. Germline values: CDR1 MNHEY, CDR2 SMNVEV (reference sequence). The CDR3 has 18 residues.

This clone was seen just once. V usage is TRBV7-2 and J usage is TRBJ2-5; possible D gene TRBD2, 5 bases. Trimming stripped 7 bases from V and 2 bases from J, with 11 bases between. From germline, CDR1 is SGHTA and CDR2 FQGNSA. CDR3 length: 13 residues. The CDR3 coding sequence is TGTGCCAGCACCCACTCGGGGCAAGAGACCCAGTACTTC. It codes for CASTHSGQETQYF.

The chain joins TRBV5-8 to TRBJ2-7; 8 nucleotides align to TRBD2. This CDR3 has 16 amino acids. CDR1 is SGHTS, CDR2 YDEGEE, per germline. The V segment lost 0 bases and the J segment 6 bases; nucleotides outside the gene matches: 11. The CDR3 protein is CASSLVGTSVDVEQYF. Written as DNA, the CDR3 is TGTGCCAGCAGCTTGGTGGGGACTAGTGTGGATGTCGAGCAGTACTTC.

The chain recombines TRBV7-9 with TRBJ1-1; D unresolved. The CDR3 totals 15 residues. Trimming shortened V by 4 bases and J by 4 bases, and 16 bases separated the two germline ends. Germline values: CDR1 SEHNR, CDR2 FQNEAQ (reference sequence). The CDR3 nucleotides are TGTGCCAGCAGCTCTCTCCGGTACCGAGGCACTGAAGCTTTCTTT. It yields the protein CASSSLRYRGTEAFF.

The V call is TRBV21-1, the J call TRBJ1-2; the D call TRBD1 from the table was never checked on the DNA. TRBV21-1 is annotated as a pseudogene. There are 13 residues in the CDR3. CDR3 residues: CASSKGPGQGYTF. The CDR3 region has the DNA TGTGCCAGCAGCAAAGGTCCAGGACAAGGCTACACCTTC.

The chain recombines TRBV18 with TRBJ1-3, with D uncertain. This CDR3 spans 17 amino acids. V was clipped by 2 bases and J by 0 bases, with 14 bases between them. Germline V gene data show CDR1 as KGHSH and CDR2 as LQKENI. CDR3 DNA: TGTGCCAGCTCACCAATTAGGGCGGGATACTCTGGAAACACCATATATTTT. Its translation: CASSPIRAGYSGNTIYF.

This chain joins TRBV28 and TRBJ1-4; 7 bases are shared with TRBD1. Germline V lookup: CDR1 MDHEN, CDR2 SYDVKM. V lost 7 bases and J lost 0; bases outside the gene matches: 8. The CDR3 has 16 residues. In DNA form, the CDR3 reads TGTGCCAGCACCCCGGGACAGTCATCAACTAATGAAAAACTGTTTTTT. This codes for CASTPGQSSTNEKLFF. The full variable domain, its missing parts supplied by reference TRBV28 and TRBJ1-4, is DVKVTQSSRYLVKRTGEKVFLECVQDMDHENMFWYRQDPGLGLRLIYFSYDVKMKEKGDIPEGYSVSREKKERFSLILESASTNQTSMYLCASTPGQSSTNEKLFFGSGTQLSVL.

The genes are TRBV2 and TRBJ1-5, with D unresolved. The CDR3 consists of 15 residues. V lost 2 bases, J lost 2 bases, and 10 bases lay in between. Germline V lookup: CDR1 SNHLY, CDR2 FYNNEI. The CDR3 spells CASSERPRGNQPQHF. For the CDR3, the DNA is TGTGCCAGCAGTGAAAGACCGCGGGGCAATCAGCCCCAGCATTTT.

V and J are TRBV7-9 and TRBJ2-4; possible D gene TRBD1, 5 bases. The CDR3 has 14 amino acids. Trimming took off 7 bases at V and 8 bases at J, with 18 bases between the two ends. Germline-derived CDR1 and CDR2 are SEHNR and FQNEAQ (reference sequence). Here the CDR3 reads CASMMTGRADIQYF. The CDR3 nucleotides read TGTGCCAGCATGATGACGGGCAGGGCGGACATTCAGTACTTC.

This clone appeared a single time. V is TRBV15 and J is TRBJ2-2, with D perhaps matching TRBD1 (5 bases). Germline V CDR1 and CDR2: LNHNV, YYDKDF (reference sequence). V lost 1 base, J lost 1 base, and 7 bases lay in between. The CDR3 is 15 residues long. The CDR3 loop reads CATSRGTGNTGELFF. The DNA of the CDR3 is TGTGCCACCAGCAGAGGAACAGGGAACACCGGGGAGCTGTTTTTT.

The chain is built from TRBV9 and TRBJ1-2; 8 positions agree with TRBD1. V gave up 5 bases and J gave up 2 bases; unmatched junction bases: 2. CDR1 and CDR2 (germline): SGDLS, YYNGEE. The length of the CDR3 is 13 residues. The CDR3 nucleotides read TGTGCCAGCAGAGACAGGGGAAACTATGGCTACACCTTC. Translated, it gives CASRDRGNYGYTF.

This clone was observed a handful of times. The rearrangement links TRBV5-1 to TRBJ2-5, with D maybe TRBD1 (6 bases). CDR1 is SGHRS, CDR2 YFSETQ, per germline. Deletions cut 5 bases from V and 1 base from J, with 6 bases between. CDR3 size: 12 residues. CDR3 residues: CASRDSQETQYF. The CDR3 DNA reads TGCGCCAGCAGGGACAGCCAAGAGACCCAGTACTTC.

The chain employs TRBV6-1 and TRBJ2-1, with TRBD1 matching over 10 bases. V lost 1 base to trimming and J lost 4 bases; unmatched junction nucleotides: 4. CDR3 size: 16 residues. The germline gives CDR1 MNHNS, CDR2 SASEGT. CDR3 nucleotide sequence: TGTGCCAGCAGTGAAGGACAGGGGGCGCCGTACAATGAGCAGTTCTTC. Protein: CASSEGQGAPYNEQFF.

A single count supports this clone. The CDR3 bases are TGTGCCAGCAGCGCCGGGACAGGGCCGTACGAGCAGTACTTC. Protein: CASSAGTGPYEQYF. The rearrangement links TRBV9 to TRBJ2-7; 9 bases line up with TRBD1. Per germline, CDR1 SGDLS and CDR2 YYNGEE. The ends lost 3 bases at V and 4 bases at J; junction bases unmatched: 5. This CDR3 is 14 amino acids long.

V and J are TRBV24-1 and TRBJ1-2, with no clear D. CDR1 is KGHDR and CDR2 is SFDVKD in the germline V gene. CDR3 length: 15 residues. With 3 bases removed from V and 7 bases from J, the gap between germline ends came to 17 bases. For the CDR3, the DNA is TGTGCCACCAGTGATCCTCAACGCGGGGAGGGTGGCTACACCTTC. Translation gives CATSDPQRGEGGYTF.

This rearrangement joins TRBV16 to TRBJ1-4; possible D gene TRBD1, 5 bases. The CDR3 length is 13 residues. CDR1 is KGHSY and CDR2 is FQNENV in the germline V gene. Deletions cut 2 bases from V and 8 bases from J, with 9 bases between. The CDR3 DNA is TGTGCCAGCAGCCAAGACAGTAACGAAAAACTGTTTTTT. Translation: CASSQDSNEKLFF.

The chain is built from TRBV19 and TRBJ2-1, with 7 bases identical to TRBD1. Germline assignment: CDR1 LNHDA and CDR2 SQIVND (reference sequence). The V and J ends lost 5 bases and 0 bases, in that order; junction bases with no gene match: 4. The CDR3 has 15 amino acids. The CDR3 protein is CASSYTGASYNEQFF. CDR3 bases: TGTGCCAGTAGTTACACAGGGGCCTCCTACAATGAGCAGTTCTTC. Complete variable domain (other parts from reference TRBV19 and TRBJ2-1): DGGITQSPKYLFRKEGQNVTLSCEQNLNHDAMYWYRQDPGQGLRLIYYSQIVNDFQKGDIAEGYSVSREKKESFPLTVTSAQKNPTAFYLCASSYTGASYNEQFFGPGTRLTVL.

As for this clone: Other DNA sequences in the sample encode the same CDR3. The rearrangement links TRBV6-5 to TRBJ1-2, with TRBD1 matching over 10 bases. V was pared by 4 bases and J by 8 bases, with 1 base of the junction left unmatched. Germline values: CDR1 MNHEY, CDR2 SVGAGI. The CDR3 spans 12 residues. The CDR3 DNA reads as TGTGCCAGCAGTTGGACAGGGGGGGGCTACACCTTC. Amino acid sequence: CASSWTGGGYTF.

The chain couples TRBV4-1 to TRBJ2-7; 9 bases match TRBD1. Trimming cost V 5 bases and J 1 base; bases outside gene matches: 3. This CDR3 has 14 amino acids. From germline, CDR1 is MGHRA and CDR2 YSYEKL. The CDR3 DNA reads TGCGCCAGCAGCGAGGGACAGGGTTCCTACGAGCAGTACTTC. The encoded protein is CASSEGQGSYEQYF.

V and J are TRBV6-4 and TRBJ1-6; 8 bases are a match to TRBD1. Trimming at V came to 6 bases and at J to 0 bases, leaving 10 bases not matched to a gene. Per germline, CDR1 MRHNA and CDR2 SNTAGT. The CDR3 covers 18 residues. The CDR3 protein is CASRDTNRGSSYNSPLHF. The CDR3 coding sequence is TGTGCCAGCAGGGACACGAACAGGGGGAGCTCCTATAATTCACCCCTCCACTTT.

The CDR3 region is CASSSPRTGGYTGELFF. The CDR3 DNA follows: TGTGCCAGCAGTTCACCGAGGACAGGGGGGTACACCGGGGAGCTGTTTTTT. The chain has TRBV27 and TRBJ2-2, with 10 bases lining up with TRBD1. The CDR3 spans 17 residues. After removal of 4 bases from V and 3 bases from J, the junction contained 8 bases not matched to a gene. Germline lookup yields CDR1 MNHEY and CDR2 SMNVEV (reference sequence).

The gene calls are TRBV7-9 and TRBJ2-3; 8 positions match TRBD2. There are 16 residues in the CDR3. Germline V gene lookup returns CDR1 SEHNR and CDR2 FQNEAQ (reference sequence). The V segment lost 5 bases and the J segment 6 bases; nucleotides outside the gene matches: 13. The CDR3 nucleotides read TGTGCCAGCAGCCCCATAGCGGGATCGGTCAGGGATACGCAGTATTTT. It codes for CASSPIAGSVRDTQYF.

This clone was picked up one time. The chain couples TRBV7-9 to TRBJ2-5; D gene unclear. The CDR3 runs to 11 residues. CDR1 is SEHNR and CDR2 is FQNEAQ in the germline V gene (reference sequence). Trimming cost V 10 bases and J 5 bases, with 11 bases left between them. CDR3 residues: CAILRVETQYF. CDR3 DNA sequence: TGTGCCATCCTTCGGGTGGAGACCCAGTACTTC.

The chain has TRBV21-1 and TRBJ1-5; the DNA was not used to check the table's D call, TRBD1. TRBV21-1 counts as a pseudogene. This CDR3 contains 15 residues. CDR3 DNA sequence: TGTGCCAGCAGCACTCCATCCAGGGTGGATCAGCCCCAGCATTTT. Amino acid sequence: CASSTPSRVDQPQHF.

This clone was observed once. This rearrangement joins TRBV4-3 to TRBJ1-2, with 7 bases matching TRBD1. This CDR3 contains 15 residues. The V and J ends lost 0 bases and 4 bases, in that order; junction bases with no gene match: 5. Germline values: CDR1 LGHNA, CDR2 YSLEER. The CDR3 reads CASSQDLGGLYGYTF. The CDR3, as DNA: TGCGCCAGCAGCCAAGATCTAGGGGGCCTCTATGGCTACACCTTC.